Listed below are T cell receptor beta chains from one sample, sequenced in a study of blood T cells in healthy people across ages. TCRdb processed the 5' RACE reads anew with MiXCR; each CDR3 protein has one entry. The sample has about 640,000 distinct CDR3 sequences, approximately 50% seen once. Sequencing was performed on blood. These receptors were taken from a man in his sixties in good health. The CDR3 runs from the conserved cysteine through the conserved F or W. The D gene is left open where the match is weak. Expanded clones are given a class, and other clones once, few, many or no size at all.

CDR3 DNA: TGCGCCAGCAGATTAGAACCGGACAGGGTAGAGACCCAGTACTTC
CDR3 protein: CASRLEPDRVETQYF
clone size: -
J gene: TRBJ2-5
V gene: TRBV5-1
D gene: TRBD1

CDR3 DNA: TGTGCCTGCAGTTTACCAGGGGCCCTACGTAATGAGCAGTTCTTC
CDR3 protein: CACSLPGALRNEQFF
clone size: few
J gene: TRBJ2-1
V gene: TRBV28
D gene: -

CDR3 DNA: TGCGCCAGCAGCCGCACCGGGGCAGAGGATGAAAAACTGTTTTTT
CDR3 protein: CASSRTGAEDEKLFF
clone size: few
J gene: TRBJ1-4
V gene: TRBV5-1
D gene: -

CDR3 DNA: TGTGCCAGCTCACCCCTTGCGGGGACGGTGAATACGCAGTATTTT
CDR3 protein: CASSPLAGTVNTQYF
clone size: -
J gene: TRBJ2-3
V gene: TRBV18
D gene: -

CDR3 DNA: TGTGCCAGCTCATCGGATCAGGGGGCACACGAGACCCAGTACTTC
CDR3 protein: CASSSDQGAHETQYF
clone size: -
J gene: TRBJ2-5
V gene: TRBV18
D gene: TRBD1

CDR3 DNA: TGTGCCAGCAGCCAAGGACCCGGCCCGGGGGCTGGTGGCTACACCTTC
CDR3 protein: CASSQGPGPGAGGYTF
clone size: -
J gene: TRBJ1-2
V gene: TRBV3-1
D gene: -

CDR3 DNA: TGTGCCAGCTCTAGAGGAGTTAGCAATCAGCCCCAGCATTTT
CDR3 protein: CASSRGVSNQPQHF
clone size: few
J gene: TRBJ1-5
V gene: TRBV7-9
D gene: -

CDR3 DNA: TGTGCCAGCAGCGCCGACAGTGCTGAAAAACTGTTTTTT
CDR3 protein: CASSADSAEKLFF
clone size: -
J gene: TRBJ1-4
V gene: TRBV9
D gene: -

CDR3 DNA: TGCAGTGCTACGGGGGGGCCCAGCTCCTACGAGCAGTACTTC
CDR3 protein: CSATGGPSSYEQYF
clone size: -
J gene: TRBJ2-7
V gene: TRBV20-1
D gene: TRBD2

CDR3 DNA: TGTGCCACCAGGGAGGGGGACGGTGGGTCCTACAATGAGCAGTTCTTC
CDR3 protein: CATREGDGGSYNEQFF
clone size: -
J gene: TRBJ2-1
V gene: TRBV6-5
D gene: -

CDR3 DNA: TGTGCCAGCAGCACTCAGGGGGGTAATTCACCCCTCCACTTT
CDR3 protein: CASSTQGGNSPLHF
clone size: few
J gene: TRBJ1-6
V gene: TRBV11-2
D gene: TRBD1

CDR3 DNA: TGCAGTGCTTGGTTACAGAGGATGGAAGAGACCCAGTACTTC
CDR3 protein: CSAWLQRMEETQYF
clone size: -
J gene: TRBJ2-5
V gene: TRBV20-1
D gene: -

CDR3 DNA: TGCAGTGCTAGAGGCGGGGCCTGGGTCAGCAATGAGCAGTTCTTC
CDR3 protein: CSARGGAWVSNEQFF
clone size: few
J gene: TRBJ2-1
V gene: TRBV20-1
D gene: -

CDR3 DNA: TGCGCCAGCAGCCAGGCTCCGGGACAGGGAAACTACGAGCAGTACTTC
CDR3 protein: CASSQAPGQGNYEQYF
clone size: -
J gene: TRBJ2-7
V gene: TRBV4-1
D gene: TRBD1

CDR3 DNA: TGTGCCAGCGAAGGACAGGGGTCCTACAATGAGCAGTTCTTC
CDR3 protein: CASEGQGSYNEQFF
clone size: few
J gene: TRBJ2-1
V gene: TRBV6-6
D gene: TRBD1

CDR3 DNA: TGCAGTGCTAGAGCCCCCGGCAGGAGCTCCTACGAGCAGTACTTC
CDR3 protein: CSARAPGRSSYEQYF
clone size: -
J gene: TRBJ2-7
V gene: TRBV20-1
D gene: -

CDR3 DNA: TGTGCCAGCAGTGACTCCGGGGGGCCGGTCTCGGAGCTGTTTTTT
CDR3 protein: CASSDSGGPVSELFF
clone size: -
J gene: TRBJ2-2
V gene: TRBV6-4
D gene: -

CDR3 DNA: TGTGCCAGCAGCTTAGACCAGACCCAGTACTTC
CDR3 protein: CASSLDQTQYF
clone size: -
J gene: TRBJ2-5
V gene: TRBV7-2
D gene: -

CDR3 DNA: TGTGCCAGCAGCCGGACTAGCGGGGCTACCACAGATACGCAGTATTTT
CDR3 protein: CASSRTSGATTDTQYF
clone size: few
J gene: TRBJ2-3
V gene: TRBV7-2
D gene: TRBD2

CDR3 DNA: TGTGCCAGCAGCTTTAAGCACCGCGGGGCGGAGACCCAGTACTTC
CDR3 protein: CASSFKHRGAETQYF
clone size: few
J gene: TRBJ2-5
V gene: TRBV13
D gene: -

CDR3 DNA: TGTGCCAGCAGCAGTCTCAGGGTCCCAGATACGCAGTATTTT
CDR3 protein: CASSSLRVPDTQYF
clone size: -
J gene: TRBJ2-3
V gene: TRBV21-1
D gene: -

CDR3 DNA: TGTGCCAGCAGAGGGGGAATCTCTGGGGCCAACGTCCTGACTTTC
CDR3 protein: CASRGGISGANVLTF
clone size: few
J gene: TRBJ2-6
V gene: TRBV27
D gene: -

CDR3 DNA: TGCGCCAGCAGCTTGGGCCTCCCAGTCTACAATGAGCAGTTCTTC
CDR3 protein: CASSLGLPVYNEQFF
clone size: -
J gene: TRBJ2-1
V gene: TRBV5-1
D gene: -

CDR3 DNA: TGTGCCAGCAGATCCACCGGGAGGGCCTTAGATACGCAGTATTTT
CDR3 protein: CASRSTGRALDTQYF
clone size: -
J gene: TRBJ2-3
V gene: TRBV11-2
D gene: TRBD2

CDR3 DNA: TGTGCCAGCAGTTACCCCTTTGGCGGGGGGTTCCACAATGAGCAGTTCTTC
CDR3 protein: CASSYPFGGGFHNEQFF
clone size: -
J gene: TRBJ2-1
V gene: TRBV6-6
D gene: TRBD2

CDR3 DNA: TGTGCCAGCAGCACACAGGCGGGGGAAAAACTGTTTTTT
CDR3 protein: CASSTQAGEKLFF
clone size: -
J gene: TRBJ1-4
V gene: TRBV7-2
D gene: -